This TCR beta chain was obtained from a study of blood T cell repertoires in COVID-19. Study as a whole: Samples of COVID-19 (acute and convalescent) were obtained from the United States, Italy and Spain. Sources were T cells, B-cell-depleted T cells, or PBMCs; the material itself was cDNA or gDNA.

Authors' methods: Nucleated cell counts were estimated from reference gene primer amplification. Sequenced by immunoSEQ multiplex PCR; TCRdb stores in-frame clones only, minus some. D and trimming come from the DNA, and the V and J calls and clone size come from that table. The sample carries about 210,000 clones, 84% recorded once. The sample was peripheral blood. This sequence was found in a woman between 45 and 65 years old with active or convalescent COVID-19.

The CDR3 DNA sequence: TGCGCCAGCAGCTTGCCGTTAGCAGATACGCAGTATTTT. Translating gives CASSLPLADTQYF. The chain has TRBV5-1 and TRBJ2-3; D is undetermined. The germline V gene encodes CDR1 SGHRS and CDR2 YFSETQ. The CDR3 has 13 amino acids. V was clipped by 1 base and J by 4 bases, with 7 bases between them.